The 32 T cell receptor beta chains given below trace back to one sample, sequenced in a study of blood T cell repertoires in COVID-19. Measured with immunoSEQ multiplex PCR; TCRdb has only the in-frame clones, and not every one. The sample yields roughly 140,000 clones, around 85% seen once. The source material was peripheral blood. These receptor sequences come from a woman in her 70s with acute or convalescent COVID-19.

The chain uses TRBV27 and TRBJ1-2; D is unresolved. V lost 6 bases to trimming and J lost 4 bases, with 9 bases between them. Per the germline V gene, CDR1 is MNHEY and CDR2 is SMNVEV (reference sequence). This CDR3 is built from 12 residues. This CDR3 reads CASRSEGYGYTF. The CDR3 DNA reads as TGTGCCAGCAGGTCAGAGGGCTATGGCTACACCTTC.

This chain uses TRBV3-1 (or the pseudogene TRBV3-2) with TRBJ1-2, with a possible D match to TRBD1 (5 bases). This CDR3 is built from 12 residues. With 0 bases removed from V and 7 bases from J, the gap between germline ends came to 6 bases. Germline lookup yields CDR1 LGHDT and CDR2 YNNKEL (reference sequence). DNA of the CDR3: TGTGCCAGCAGCCAAGAAAGGGGTGGCTACACCTTC. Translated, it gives CASSQERGGYTF.

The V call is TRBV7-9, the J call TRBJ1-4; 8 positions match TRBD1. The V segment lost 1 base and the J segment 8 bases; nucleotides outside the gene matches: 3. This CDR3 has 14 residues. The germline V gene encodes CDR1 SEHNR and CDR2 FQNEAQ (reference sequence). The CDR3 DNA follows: TGTGCCAGCAGCTTAGTAAGGACAGGGGAAAAACTGTTTTTT. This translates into CASSLVRTGEKLFF.

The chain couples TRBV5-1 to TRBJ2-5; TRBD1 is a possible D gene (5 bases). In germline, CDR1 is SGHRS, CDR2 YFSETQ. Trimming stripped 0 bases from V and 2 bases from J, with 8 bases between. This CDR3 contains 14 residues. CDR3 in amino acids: CASSLGRGQETQYF. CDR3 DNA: TGCGCCAGCAGCTTGGGTAGGGGACAAGAGACCCAGTACTTC.

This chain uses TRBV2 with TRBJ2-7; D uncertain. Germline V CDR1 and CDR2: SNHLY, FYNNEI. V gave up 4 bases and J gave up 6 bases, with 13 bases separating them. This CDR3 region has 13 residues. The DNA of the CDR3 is TGTGCCAGCAGTGTTCCCCCTTCGGGCGAGCAGTACTTC. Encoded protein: CASSVPPSGEQYF. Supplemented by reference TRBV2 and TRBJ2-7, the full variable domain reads EPEVTQTPSHQVTQMGQEVILRCVPISNHLYFYWYRQILGQKVEFLVSFYNNEISEKSEIFDDQFSVERPDGSNFTLKIRSTKLEDSAMYFCASSVPPSGEQYFGPGTRLTVT.

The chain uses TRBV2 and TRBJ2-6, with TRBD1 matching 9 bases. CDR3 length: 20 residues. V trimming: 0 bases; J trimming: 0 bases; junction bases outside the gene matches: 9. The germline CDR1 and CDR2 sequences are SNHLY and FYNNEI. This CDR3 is CASSEALRGQGSSGANVLTF. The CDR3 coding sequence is TGTGCCAGCAGTGAAGCGCTTCGGGGACAGGGAAGCTCTGGGGCCAACGTCCTGACTTTC.

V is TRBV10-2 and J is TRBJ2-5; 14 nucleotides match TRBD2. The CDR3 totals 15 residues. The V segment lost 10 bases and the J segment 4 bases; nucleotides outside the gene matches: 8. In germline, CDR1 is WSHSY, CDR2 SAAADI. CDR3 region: CATQGLAGVRETQYF. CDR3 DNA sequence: TGCGCCACCCAGGGACTAGCGGGGGTCAGAGAGACCCAGTACTTC.

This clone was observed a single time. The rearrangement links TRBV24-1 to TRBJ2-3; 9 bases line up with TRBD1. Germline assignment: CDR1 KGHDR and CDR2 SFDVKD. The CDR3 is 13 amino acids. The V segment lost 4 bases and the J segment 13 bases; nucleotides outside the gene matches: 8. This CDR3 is CATSDPTGTGKYF. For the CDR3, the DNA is TGTGCCACCAGTGACCCGACCGGGACAGGGAAGTATTTT.

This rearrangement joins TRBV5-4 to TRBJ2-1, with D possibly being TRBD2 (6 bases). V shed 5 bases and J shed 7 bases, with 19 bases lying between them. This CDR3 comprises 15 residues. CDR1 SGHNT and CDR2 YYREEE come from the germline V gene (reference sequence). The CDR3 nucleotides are TGTGCCAGCAGTTCGCGCCGGGGGAGCCGTAATGAGCAGTTCTTC. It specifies CASSSRRGSRNEQFF.

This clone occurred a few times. The chain's CDR3 is CASRGGGYNEQFF. CDR3 DNA sequence: TGTGCCAGCCGGGGGGGAGGATACAATGAGCAGTTCTTC. The chain couples TRBV6-5 to TRBJ2-1; 8 bases align to TRBD2. Germline V CDR1 and CDR2: MNHEY, SVGAGI. Trimming at V came to 8 bases and at J to 4 bases, leaving 4 bases not matched to a gene. The CDR3 contains 13 residues.

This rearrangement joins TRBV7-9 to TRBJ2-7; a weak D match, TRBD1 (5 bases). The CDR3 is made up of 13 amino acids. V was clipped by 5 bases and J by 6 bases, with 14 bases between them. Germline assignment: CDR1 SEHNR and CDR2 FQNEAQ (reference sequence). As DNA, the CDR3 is TGTGCCAGCAGCCCCCTAGGACAAATCGAGCAGTACGTC. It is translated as CASSPLGQIEQYV.

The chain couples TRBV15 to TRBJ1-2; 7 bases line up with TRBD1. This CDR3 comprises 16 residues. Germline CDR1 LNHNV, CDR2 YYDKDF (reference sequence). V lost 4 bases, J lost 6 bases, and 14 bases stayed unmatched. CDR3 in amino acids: CATSTNPRVRGHGYTF. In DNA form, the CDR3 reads TGTGCCACCAGCACAAACCCCCGCGTGAGGGGGCATGGCTACACCTTC.

The CDR3 spells CASSYLGATNEKLFF. In DNA, the CDR3 is TGTGCCAGCAGTTACTTGGGAGCAACTAATGAAAAACTGTTTTTT. The chain recombines TRBV6-5 with TRBJ1-4; D not resolved. Germline CDR1 reads MNHEY; CDR2 reads SVGAGI. Trimming left V 1 base short and J 0 bases short, with 6 bases between. The CDR3 runs 15 residues.

In nucleotides, the CDR3 is TGTGCCAGCTCCCTATCAGGGATGAATCAGCCCCAGCATTTT. Translated, it gives CASSLSGMNQPQHF. The V call is TRBV2, the J call TRBJ1-5, with D possibly being TRBD1 (5 bases). The CDR3 is 14 amino acids. Deletions cut 8 bases from V and 4 bases from J, with 15 bases between. CDR1 SNHLY and CDR2 FYNNEI come from the germline V gene.

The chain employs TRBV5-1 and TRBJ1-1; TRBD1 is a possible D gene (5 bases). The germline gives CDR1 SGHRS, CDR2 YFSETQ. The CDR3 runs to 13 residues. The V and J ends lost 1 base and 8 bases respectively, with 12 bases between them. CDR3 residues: CASSLFQGSEAFF. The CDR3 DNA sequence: TGCGCCAGCAGCTTGTTTCAGGGTTCGGAAGCTTTCTTT.

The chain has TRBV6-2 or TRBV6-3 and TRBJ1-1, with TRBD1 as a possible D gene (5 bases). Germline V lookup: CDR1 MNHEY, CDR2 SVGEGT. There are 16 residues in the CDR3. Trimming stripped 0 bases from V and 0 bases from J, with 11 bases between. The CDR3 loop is CASSYSTRGLNTEAFF. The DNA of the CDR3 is TGTGCCAGCAGTTACTCGACTAGGGGACTGAACACTGAAGCTTTCTTT.

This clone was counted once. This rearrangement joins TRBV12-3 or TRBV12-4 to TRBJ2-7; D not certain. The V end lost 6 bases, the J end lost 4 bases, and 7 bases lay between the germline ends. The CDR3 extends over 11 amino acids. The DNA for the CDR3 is TGTGCCAGCAGCGACGGGTACGAGCAGTACGTC. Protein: CASSDGYEQYV.

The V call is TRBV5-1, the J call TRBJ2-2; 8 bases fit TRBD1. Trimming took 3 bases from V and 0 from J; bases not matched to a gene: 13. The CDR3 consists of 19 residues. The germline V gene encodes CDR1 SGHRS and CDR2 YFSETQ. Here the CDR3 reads CASSWGGTQGQANTGELFF. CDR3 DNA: TGCGCCAGCAGCTGGGGTGGAACCCAGGGACAGGCGAACACCGGGGAGCTGTTTTTT.

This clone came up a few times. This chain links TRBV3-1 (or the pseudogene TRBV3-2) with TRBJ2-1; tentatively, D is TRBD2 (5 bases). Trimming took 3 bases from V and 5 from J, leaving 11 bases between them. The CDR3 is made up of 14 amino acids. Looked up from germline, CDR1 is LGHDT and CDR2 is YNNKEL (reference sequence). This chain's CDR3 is CASSHLGNNNEQFF. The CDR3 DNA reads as TGTGCCAGCAGCCACCTCGGGAACAACAATGAGCAGTTCTTC.

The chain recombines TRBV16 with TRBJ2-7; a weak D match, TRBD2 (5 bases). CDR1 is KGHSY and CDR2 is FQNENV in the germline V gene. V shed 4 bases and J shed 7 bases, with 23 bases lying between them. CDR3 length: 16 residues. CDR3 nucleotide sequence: TGTGCCAGCAGCCCCTTTCAGACCTCGTACGGGAATGAGCAGTACGTC. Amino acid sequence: CASSPFQTSYGNEQYV.

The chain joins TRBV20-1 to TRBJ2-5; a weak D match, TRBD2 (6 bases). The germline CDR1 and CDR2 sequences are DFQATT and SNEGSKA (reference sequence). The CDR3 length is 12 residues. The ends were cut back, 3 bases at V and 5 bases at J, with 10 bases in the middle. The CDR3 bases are TGCAGTGCTAGTACGGGGGTGGAGACCCAGTACTTC. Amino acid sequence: CSASTGVETQYF.

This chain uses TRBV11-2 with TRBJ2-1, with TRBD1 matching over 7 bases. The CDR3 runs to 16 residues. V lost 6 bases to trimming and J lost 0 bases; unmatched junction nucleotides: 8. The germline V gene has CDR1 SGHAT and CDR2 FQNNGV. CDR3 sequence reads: CASSPTGASSYNEQFF. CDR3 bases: TGTGCCAGCAGTCCTACAGGGGCCAGCTCCTACAATGAGCAGTTCTTC.

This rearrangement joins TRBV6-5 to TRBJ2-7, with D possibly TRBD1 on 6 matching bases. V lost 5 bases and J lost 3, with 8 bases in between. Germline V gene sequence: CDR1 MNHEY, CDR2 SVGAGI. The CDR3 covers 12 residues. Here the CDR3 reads CASSRDIYEQYF. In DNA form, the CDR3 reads TGTGCCAGCAGTCGGGACATCTACGAGCAGTACTTC.

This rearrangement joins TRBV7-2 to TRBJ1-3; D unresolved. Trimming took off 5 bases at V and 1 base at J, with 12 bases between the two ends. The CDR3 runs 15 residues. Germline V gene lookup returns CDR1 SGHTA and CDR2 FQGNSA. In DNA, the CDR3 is TGTGCCAGCAGCCCGTCTGGCGGGTCTGGAAACACCATATATTTT. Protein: CASSPSGGSGNTIYF.

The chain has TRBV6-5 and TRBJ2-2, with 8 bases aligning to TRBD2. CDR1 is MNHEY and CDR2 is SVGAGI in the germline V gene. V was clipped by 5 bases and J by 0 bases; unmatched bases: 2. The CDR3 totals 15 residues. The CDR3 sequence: CASSLLAANTGELFF. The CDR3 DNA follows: TGTGCCAGCAGTCTACTAGCGGCGAACACCGGGGAGCTGTTTTTT.

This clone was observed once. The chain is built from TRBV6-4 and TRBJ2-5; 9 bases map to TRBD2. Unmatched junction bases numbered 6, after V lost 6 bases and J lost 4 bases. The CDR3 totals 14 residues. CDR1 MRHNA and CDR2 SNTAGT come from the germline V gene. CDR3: CASSATSGAETQYF. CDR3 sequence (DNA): TGTGCCAGCAGCGCGACTAGCGGTGCAGAGACCCAGTACTTC.

CDR3 amino acids: CASSPVTSGGVYNEQFF. The CDR3 region has the DNA TGTGCCAGCTCACCCGTGACTAGCGGGGGGGTTTACAATGAGCAGTTCTTC. This chain uses TRBV18 with TRBJ2-1, with 14 positions matching TRBD2. V gave up 3 bases and J gave up 4 bases; unmatched junction bases: 5. From germline, CDR1 is KGHSH and CDR2 LQKENI. The CDR3 totals 17 residues.

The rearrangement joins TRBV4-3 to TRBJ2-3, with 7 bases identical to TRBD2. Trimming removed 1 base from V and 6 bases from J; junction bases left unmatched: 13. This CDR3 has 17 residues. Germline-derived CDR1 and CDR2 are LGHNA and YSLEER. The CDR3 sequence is CASSQAAGRPTADTQYF. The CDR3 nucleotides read TGCGCCAGCAGCCAAGCAGCGGGGCGGCCCACCGCTGATACGCAGTATTTT.

The CDR3 reads CASSPQANYGYTF. DNA for the CDR3: TGTGCCAGCAGCCCCCAGGCTAACTATGGCTACACCTTC. The V and J genes are TRBV7-2 and TRBJ1-2; D gene unclear. V was pared by 5 bases and J by 0 bases, with 7 bases between. The CDR3 spans 13 residues. The germline CDR1 and CDR2 sequences are SGHTA and FQGNSA.

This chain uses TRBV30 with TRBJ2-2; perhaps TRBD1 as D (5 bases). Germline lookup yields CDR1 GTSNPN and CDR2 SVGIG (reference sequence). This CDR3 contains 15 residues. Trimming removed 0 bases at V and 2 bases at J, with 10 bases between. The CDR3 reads CAWSVSRANTGELFF. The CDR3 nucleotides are TGTGCCTGGAGTGTATCCAGGGCTAACACCGGGGAGCTGTTTTTT.

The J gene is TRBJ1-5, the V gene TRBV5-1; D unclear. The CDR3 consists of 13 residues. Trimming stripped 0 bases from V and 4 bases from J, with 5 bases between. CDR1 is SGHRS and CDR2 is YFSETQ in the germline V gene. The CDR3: CASSLAPNQPQHF. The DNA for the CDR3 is TGCGCCAGCAGCTTGGCCCCTAATCAGCCCCAGCATTTT.

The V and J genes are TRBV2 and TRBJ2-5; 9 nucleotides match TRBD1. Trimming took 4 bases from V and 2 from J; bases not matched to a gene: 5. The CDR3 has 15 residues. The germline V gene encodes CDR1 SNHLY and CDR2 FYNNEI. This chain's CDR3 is CASSAGTGRQETQYF. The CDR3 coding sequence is TGTGCCAGCAGTGCCGGGACAGGGCGGCAAGAGACCCAGTACTTC.